This T cell receptor beta chain stems from a study of blood T cell repertoires in COVID-19. Looking at the study overall: PBMCs, B-cell-depleted T cells, or T cells were the source of the cDNA or gDNA that made up the material.

The V gene's germline CDR1 is SGHNT and CDR2 YYREEE (reference sequence). Trimming stripped 1 base from V and 8 bases from J, with 13 bases between. This CDR3 contains 14 residues. In the original processing: Estimated nucleated cell counts came from reference gene primer amplification. Repertoires were generated with immunoSEQ multiplex PCR, while TCRdb's copy carries only in-frame clones and drops some. The DNA gave D and trimming, while V, J and clone size come from that table. This table has 60,000 to 65,000 clones, approximately 80% appearing once. The sequence came from a man aged 50-60 years with COVID-19, enrolled during active disease. The chain links TRBV5-4 to TRBJ2-1, with D possibly matching TRBD2 (5 bases). What was sequenced was peripheral blood. The DNA for the CDR3 is TGTGCCAGCAGCTTGTGGAGCGGTCGAGATGAGCAGTTCTTC. Its protein product is CASSLWSGRDEQFF.